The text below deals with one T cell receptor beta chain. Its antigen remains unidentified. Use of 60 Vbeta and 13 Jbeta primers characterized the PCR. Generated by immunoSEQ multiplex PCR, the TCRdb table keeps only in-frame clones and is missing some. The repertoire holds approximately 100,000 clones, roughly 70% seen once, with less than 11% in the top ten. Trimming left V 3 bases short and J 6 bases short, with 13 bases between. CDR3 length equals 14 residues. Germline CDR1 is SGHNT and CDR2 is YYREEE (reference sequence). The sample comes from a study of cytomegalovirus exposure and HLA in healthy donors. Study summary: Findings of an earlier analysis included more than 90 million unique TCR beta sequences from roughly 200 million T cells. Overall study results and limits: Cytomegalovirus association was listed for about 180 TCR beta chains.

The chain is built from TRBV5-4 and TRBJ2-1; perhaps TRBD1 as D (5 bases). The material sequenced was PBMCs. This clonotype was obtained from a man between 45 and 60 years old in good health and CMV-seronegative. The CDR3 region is CASSSLKGVNEQFF. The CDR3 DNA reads TGTGCCAGCAGCTCCCTAAAAGGGGTCAATGAGCAGTTCTTC.